The 27 T cell receptor beta chains reported below all come from one sample, sequenced in a study of beta chain features in type 1 diabetes (dated by TCRdb to 2017 to 2018). Beyond this particular receptor, the publication reports: In all four CD4+ subsets, TCRB CDR3 length was moderately but significantly shorter in type 1 diabetes patients.

No cognate antigen is known for these TCRs. Library method: the immunoSEQ multiplex PCR assay. The entire isolated RNA was reverse transcribed using the High Capacity cDNA Reverse Transcription Kit, and thus expressed TCRB transcripts were sequenced. TCRdb took this table from immuneACCESS and kept in-frame rearrangements with V and J called. Such tables lack part of the clones; where checked against another copy, unresolved V genes explain under half of the gap, and the rest is unexplained. The sample records 65,000 to 85,000 clones, 49% of which are singletons. In total, the top ten clones hold 0.7% of the sample. The material sequenced was central memory CD4+ T cells from blood. These receptor sequences come from a man between 25 and 39 years old with type 1 diabetes.

Only a few counts were recorded for this clone. This chain joins TRBV6-4 and TRBJ2-1; D not certain. V was cut by 3 bases and J by 3 bases, with 6 bases left in between. Germline V gene lookup returns CDR1 MRHNA and CDR2 SNTAGT. The CDR3 consists of 13 residues. CDR3 nucleotide sequence: TGTGCCAGCAGTGAGGCTGACTACAATGAGCAGTTCTTC. This codes for CASSEADYNEQFF.

This clone showed up just a few times. This chain connects TRBV5-1 to TRBJ2-7; perhaps TRBD1 as D (5 bases). In germline, CDR1 is SGHRS, CDR2 YFSETQ. Trimming left V 4 bases short and J 5 bases short, with 19 bases between. The CDR3 runs 15 residues. CDR3 sequence (DNA): TGCGCCAGCAGCGGGTATGGGGCAGGCCCCAACGAGCAGTACTTC. This codes for CASSGYGAGPNEQYF.

V is TRBV6-5 and J is TRBJ2-2; no definite D call. Germline V gives CDR1 MNHEY, CDR2 SVGAGI. V lost 4 bases and J lost 5, with 8 bases in between. This CDR3 region has 13 residues. The CDR3 loop is CASSSPGTGELFF. The CDR3 DNA is TGTGCCAGCAGTTCCCCCGGGACCGGGGAGCTGTTTTTT.

The V call is TRBV7-9, the J call TRBJ2-7, with D possibly being TRBD1 (6 bases). The CDR3 is 13 residues long. In germline, CDR1 is SEHNR, CDR2 FQNEAQ (reference sequence). The germline V and J ends were trimmed by 1 base and 9 bases, with 13 bases remaining between them. The CDR3, as DNA: TGTGCCAGCAGCTTAGGACAGGCTACTAGGCAGTACTTC. This encodes CASSLGQATRQYF.

The chain combines TRBV2 with TRBJ1-2, with D possibly TRBD1 on 5 matching bases. V lost 6 bases and J 6 bases, leaving 17 bases between the germline ends. The germline gives CDR1 SNHLY, CDR2 FYNNEI. CDR3 size: 14 residues. The CDR3 DNA reads as TGTGCCAGCAGCATTGACAGAAGGTATAATGGCTACACCTTC. Protein: CASSIDRRYNGYTF.

The V and J genes are TRBV4-2 and TRBJ2-3; 9 bases map to TRBD1. J lost 1 base, V lost 0 bases, and 5 bases had no gene match. This CDR3 is built from 17 residues. Germline V gene sequence: CDR1 LGHNA, CDR2 YNFKEQ. CDR3 sequence reads: CASSQDGRDRGTDTQYF. For the CDR3, the DNA is TGTGCCAGCAGCCAAGACGGCCGGGACAGGGGCACAGATACGCAGTATTTT.

This clone was seen only a few times. This chain connects TRBV19 to TRBJ2-3, with 9 nucleotides matching TRBD2. V lost 5 bases, J lost 4 bases, and 13 bases stayed unmatched. The germline V gene has CDR1 LNHDA and CDR2 SQIVND (reference sequence). CDR3 length: 17 residues. Here the CDR3 DNA reads TGTGCCAGTAGTCCCTCGGCTGGGGCGGGAGGGCCAGATACGCAGTATTTT. Encoded protein: CASSPSAGAGGPDTQYF.

The chain couples TRBV5-1 to TRBJ2-7, with 7 bases aligning to TRBD2. With V trimmed by 3 bases and J by 5 bases, 5 bases remained unmatched. CDR1 and CDR2 from the germline V gene are SGHRS and YFSETQ. The CDR3 is made up of 13 amino acids. The DNA for the CDR3 is TGCGCCAGCAGCTCGAGCGGGGAGAACGAGCAGTACTTC. Its protein is CASSSSGENEQYF.

The chain joins TRBV5-1 to TRBJ1-5, with D perhaps TRBD1 (6 bases). Germline V gene sequence: CDR1 SGHRS, CDR2 YFSETQ. The V gene lost 4 bases and the J gene lost 7 bases, with 18 bases spanning the gap. This CDR3 has 15 residues. The CDR3 reads CASSPGQFMEQPQHF. The CDR3 nucleotides are TGCGCCAGCAGCCCTGGACAGTTTATGGAACAGCCCCAGCATTTT.

For the CDR3, the DNA is TGCGCCAGCAGCTCGGGACAGGTCGATGGCTACACCTTC. It specifies CASSSGQVDGYTF. The gene calls are TRBV5-1 and TRBJ1-2, with 8 bases lining up with TRBD1. Germline V gene data show CDR1 as SGHRS and CDR2 as YFSETQ. The CDR3 has 13 amino acids. V lost 3 bases, J lost 6 bases, and 4 bases stayed unmatched.

This clone has just a few counts. V usage is TRBV5-1 and J usage is TRBJ2-1; a possible D gene is TRBD1 (5 bases). The CDR3 has 15 amino acids. Germline loops: CDR1 SGHRS, CDR2 YFSETQ. V was pared by 0 bases and J by 5 bases, with 12 bases between. The DNA for the CDR3 is TGCGCCAGCAGCTTGGAGGGGTGGGATGACAATGAGCAGTTCTTC. This gives the protein CASSLEGWDDNEQFF.

The chain employs TRBV6-1 and TRBJ1-5; 10 bases match TRBD1. V gave up 6 bases and J gave up 7 bases; unmatched junction bases: 3. This CDR3 is 13 amino acids long. Germline loops: CDR1 MNHNS, CDR2 SASEGT. The CDR3 loop reads CASRGTGDQPQHF. The CDR3 DNA reads TGTGCCAGCAGGGGGACAGGGGACCAGCCCCAGCATTTT.

This clone has just a few counts. The rearrangement uses TRBV7-8 and TRBJ2-7; possible D gene TRBD1, 6 bases. CDR1 is SGHVS and CDR2 is FQNEAQ in the germline V gene. Trimming removed 1 base from V and 3 bases from J, with 10 bases in between. The CDR3 runs 14 residues. The CDR3 nucleotides are TGTGCCAGCAGCTTAGGGCAGACAGGCTACGAGCAGTACTTC. It specifies CASSLGQTGYEQYF.

The chain employs TRBV18 and TRBJ1-2, with D hard to call. This CDR3 has 14 amino acids. V gave up 2 bases and J gave up 4 bases, with 11 bases separating them. CDR1 and CDR2 (germline): KGHSH, LQKENI. In nucleotides, the CDR3 is TGTGCCAGCTCACCAAGGCAGGAAGCCTATGGCTACACCTTC. Translation: CASSPRQEAYGYTF.

J is TRBJ2-5 and V is TRBV5-5, with a weak D call TRBD1 (6 bases). The germline CDR1 and CDR2 sequences are SGHKS and YYEKEE (reference sequence). The germline V and J ends were trimmed by 0 bases and 1 base, with 13 bases remaining between them. The CDR3 is made up of 16 amino acids. CDR3 protein: CASSLVETGSQETQYF. CDR3 bases: TGTGCCAGCAGCTTGGTAGAGACAGGTTCCCAAGAGACCCAGTACTTC.

J is TRBJ2-5 and V is TRBV5-1; D may be TRBD2 (5 bases). With 0 bases removed from V and 4 bases from J, the gap between germline ends came to 10 bases. There are 14 residues in the CDR3. Germline values: CDR1 SGHRS, CDR2 YFSETQ. The CDR3 region is CASSLGRWTETQYF. DNA of the CDR3: TGCGCCAGCAGCTTGGGGAGGTGGACAGAGACCCAGTACTTC.

The chain carries TRBV5-6 and TRBJ1-2; the D gene is possibly TRBD1 (6 bases). The CDR3 sequence is 15 residues long. V lost 1 base and J 2 bases, leaving 12 bases between the germline ends. CDR1 and CDR2 from the germline V gene are SGHDT and YYEEEE. CDR3 loop: CASSLKAGENYGYTF. The CDR3 DNA reads as TGTGCCAGCAGCTTGAAGGCAGGGGAGAACTATGGCTACACCTTC.

This chain joins TRBV5-1 and TRBJ2-3, with a weak D call TRBD2 (6 bases). There are 14 residues in the CDR3. V was trimmed by 4 bases and J by 6 bases, leaving 15 bases between them. CDR1 is SGHRS, CDR2 YFSETQ, per germline. The CDR3 DNA sequence: TGCGCCAGCAGCCCAGGGACTCCGGAGGATACGCAGTATTTT. Translation gives CASSPGTPEDTQYF. Full variable domain (missing parts from reference TRBV5-1 and TRBJ2-3): KAGVTQTPRYLIKTRGQQVTLSCSPISGHRSVSWYQQTPGQGLQFLFEYFSETQRNKGNFPGRFSGRQFSNSRSEMNVSTLELGDSALYLCASSPGTPEDTQYFGPGTRLTVL.

The rearrangement links TRBV25-1 to TRBJ2-1; TRBD1 is a possible D gene (6 bases). Germline CDR1 and CDR2: MGHDK and SYGVNS. V shed 2 bases and J shed 0 bases, with 14 bases lying between them. CDR3 length: 17 residues. CDR3 bases: TGTGCCAGCAGTGAAACGAGGGGGAAGAGCTCCTACAATGAGCAGTTCTTC. Translated: CASSETRGKSSYNEQFF.

V usage is TRBV18 and J usage is TRBJ1-1; D not resolved. V was clipped by 6 bases and J by 6 bases, with 20 bases between them. The CDR3 has 15 residues. Germline-derived CDR1 and CDR2 are KGHSH and LQKENI. The CDR3 region is CASSPLPVSQAEAFF. DNA for the CDR3: TGTGCCAGCTCGCCCCTCCCAGTTTCTCAGGCTGAAGCTTTCTTT.

V is TRBV2 and J is TRBJ2-1; D gene uncertain. The CDR3 sequence is 13 residues long. The V end lost 7 bases, the J end lost 4 bases, and 11 bases lay between the germline ends. Germline V gene lookup returns CDR1 SNHLY and CDR2 FYNNEI. CDR3 sequence (DNA): TGTGCCAGCACATCGACACCATACAATGAGCAGTTCTTC. It specifies CASTSTPYNEQFF.

This clone has just a few counts. The chain links TRBV5-4 to TRBJ2-1, with a tentative D call TRBD1 (5 bases). Germline lookup yields CDR1 SGHNT and CDR2 YYREEE (reference sequence). This CDR3 spans 14 amino acids. Trimming pared 10 bases from V and 8 bases from J, leaving 22 bases between. The CDR3: CALSLGQGPDEQFF. CDR3 DNA: TGTGCCCTATCCTTGGGGCAGGGCCCCGATGAGCAGTTCTTC.

This clone has more than one count but fewer than ten. V usage is TRBV21-1 and J usage is TRBJ2-1; the table's D call of TRBD1 was not tested on the DNA. TRBV21-1 is annotated as a pseudogene. CDR3 size: 14 residues. The CDR3 protein is CASSTLTGEYLQFF. CDR3 bases: TGTGCCAGCAGCACACTGACAGGGGAATATTTGCAGTTCTTC.

The CDR3 protein is CAWTPGLAGAQETQYF. In DNA form, the CDR3 reads TGTGCCTGGACCCCGGGACTAGCGGGGGCTCAAGAGACCCAGTACTTC. The V gene is TRBV30, the J gene TRBJ2-5; TRBD2 matches 14 bases. V gave up 4 bases and J gave up 2 bases; unmatched junction bases: 6. The V gene's germline CDR1 is GTSNPN and CDR2 SVGIG (reference sequence). This CDR3 spans 16 amino acids.

The chain recombines TRBV5-4 with TRBJ2-5, with unresolved D. The CDR3 runs 13 residues. Trimming cost V 5 bases and J 0 bases, with 8 bases left between them. Germline values: CDR1 SGHNT, CDR2 YYREEE (reference sequence). CDR3 loop: CASRGRNQETQYF. The DNA of the CDR3 is TGTGCCAGCAGGGGCCGGAACCAAGAGACCCAGTACTTC. The whole variable domain, filled in from reference TRBV5-4 and TRBJ2-5, reads ETGVTQSPTHLIKTRGQQVTLRCSSQSGHNTVSWYQQALGQGPQFIFQYYREEENGRGNFPPRFSGLQFPNYSSELNVNALELDDSALYLCASRGRNQETQYFGPGTRLLVL.

Of note for this clone: This sample includes further DNA sequences coding for the same CDR3. The chain is built from TRBV5-1 and TRBJ2-1, with D tentatively TRBD2 (6 bases). The V end lost 1 base, the J end lost 4 bases, and 6 bases lay between the germline ends. From germline, CDR1 is SGHRS and CDR2 YFSETQ. This CDR3 has 13 residues. CDR3 sequence (DNA): TGCGCCAGCAGCTTGCGGGGGTACAATGAGCAGTTCTTC. Its translation: CASSLRGYNEQFF.

In this sample, this clone turned up a few times. The junction departs from the called germline gene at one end, perhaps through a read error. This chain links TRBV6-1 with TRBJ2-5; 10 bases are shared with TRBD2. CDR1 MNHNS and CDR2 SASEGT come from the germline V gene. There are 18 residues in the CDR3. CDR3: CAISVGASGSRLGETQYF. CDR3 in DNA: TGTGCCATCAGTGTCGGTGCTAGCGGGAGCAGACTGGGGGAGACCCAGTACTTC.